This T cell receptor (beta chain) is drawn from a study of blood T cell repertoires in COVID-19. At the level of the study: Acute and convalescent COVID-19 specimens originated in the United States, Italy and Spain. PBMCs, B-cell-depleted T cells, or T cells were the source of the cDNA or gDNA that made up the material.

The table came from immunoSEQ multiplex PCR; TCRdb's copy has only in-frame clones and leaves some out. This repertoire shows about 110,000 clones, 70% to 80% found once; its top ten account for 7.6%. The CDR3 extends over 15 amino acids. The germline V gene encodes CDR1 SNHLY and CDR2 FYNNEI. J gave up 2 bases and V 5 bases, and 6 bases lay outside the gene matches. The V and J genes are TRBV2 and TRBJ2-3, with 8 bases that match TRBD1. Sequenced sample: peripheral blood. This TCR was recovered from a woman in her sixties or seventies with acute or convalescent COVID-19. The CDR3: CASSLDREVTDTQYF. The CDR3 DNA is TGTGCCAGCAGTTTGGACAGGGAGGTCACAGATACGCAGTATTTT.